This entry concerns a single T cell receptor (beta chain). The time point was: blood at routine non-recurrence follow-up after resection. No cells were sorted before sequencing. The whole RNA sequenced was extracted from tumor, nontumor lung or frozen PBMC. This sample is drawn from a study of spatial heterogeneity in lung cancer. This CDR3 has 13 residues. CDR1 and CDR2 from the germline V gene are LNHDA and SQIVND (reference sequence). The ends were cut back, 3 bases at V and 5 bases at J, with 8 bases in the middle. MiXCR, run by TCRdb on the 5' RACE reads, gives a single entry per CDR3 protein. Of around 32,000 distinct CDR3 sequences in the sample, roughly a tenth were seen once.

V and J are TRBV19 and TRBJ2-1; D gene ambiguous. The starting material was PBMCs, obtained at follow-up. The clonotype comes from a female donor with early-stage non-small cell lung cancer. The CDR3 region is CASSISTNNEQFF. DNA of the CDR3: TGTGCCAGTAGTATTTCTACAAACAATGAGCAGTTCTTC.